Given below is one T cell receptor (beta chain) in context. After 5'RACE with constant-segment primers, TCR alpha and TCR beta cDNA libraries carrying sample barcodes and UMIs were obtained. Using its own MiXCR run on the 5' RACE reads, TCRdb lists one record per CDR3 protein. Of just under 550,000 distinct CDR3 sequences listed, roughly 20% are singletons. The data originate from a study of T-cell memory formation after mild COVID-19. This CDR3 region has 15 residues. Germline V gene sequence: CDR1 MNHEY, CDR2 SMNVEV (reference sequence). Trimming shortened V by 0 bases and J by 4 bases, and 10 bases separated the two germline ends.

Specimen: PBMCs or a T cell subset sorted from them (not recorded which). The chain recombines TRBV27 with TRBJ1-3; D perhaps matches TRBD1 (5 bases). This TCR came from an adult woman who had mild COVID-19 (a few samples of this study predate the infection). Cell type and time point are not known. CDR3 sequence reads: CASSLSYQGGNTIYF. The CDR3 DNA is TGTGCCAGCAGTTTATCGTACCAGGGAGGAAACACCATATATTTT.